Presented here are 15 T cell receptor beta chains from one specimen sequenced in a study of molecular identifiers for immune sequencing clone quantification. Each CDR3 protein is one row after TCRdb ran MiXCR on the PCR reads. The profile shows nearly 55,000 distinct CDR3 sequences, about a third of them singletons. The sample taken for sequencing was naive CD8+ T cells from blood, with Jurkat cell RNA spiked in. Regarding subset: FACS-sorted CD8+CD4-CCR7+CD45RA+ naive T cells. These receptors all stem from a human donor in good health. Some libraries in this study had Jurkat cell RNA spiked in.

For this clonotype: A much more abundant neighbour one base away suggests this may be a read error. The genes are TRBV9 and TRBJ2-2; 8 positions match TRBD2. Germline V gene sequence: CDR1 SGDLS, CDR2 YYNGEE. This CDR3 has 17 amino acids. With 2 bases clipped from V and 4 bases from J, the junction kept 10 bases outside the gene matches. DNA of the CDR3: TGTGCCAGCAGCGTGGCACTAGCGGTCGCGACCACCGGGGAGCTGTTTTTT. Translation: CASSVALAVATTGELFF.

A remark on this clonotype: A much larger clonotype is one base distant, so this may be a read error. J is TRBJ1-5 and V is TRBV12-3 or TRBV12-4; D possibly corresponds to TRBD1 (6 bases). The CDR3 runs 13 residues. CDR3 in DNA: TGTGCCAGCTGTTTCCCCAGGGGACAGCCCCAGCATTTT. Translating gives CASCFPRGQPQHF.

The chain links TRBV6-1 to TRBJ2-7; D remains ambiguous. V lost 0 bases to trimming and J lost 1 base, with 7 bases between them. Looked up from germline, CDR1 is MNHNS and CDR2 is SASEGT. The CDR3 contains 14 residues. CDR3 amino acids: CASSEARESYEQYF. The DNA of the CDR3 is TGTGCCAGCAGTGAAGCTAGGGAATCCTACGAGCAGTACTTC.

This clonotype was found many times. The rearrangement links TRBV29-1 to TRBJ1-5; D is undetermined. Trimming shortened V by 4 bases and J by 1 base, and 8 bases separated the two germline ends. The germline V gene encodes CDR1 SQVTM and CDR2 ANQGSEA. The CDR3 contains 13 residues. This chain's CDR3 is CSVGVGSNQPQHF. The CDR3 DNA reads TGCAGCGTTGGAGTTGGCAGCAATCAGCCCCAGCATTTT.

This clonotype was seen a single time. Being one base from a much bigger clone, this may be a read error. Since no conserved phenylalanine or tryptophan closes the CDR3, a read error is the likely cause. The chain has TRBV29-1 and TRBJ2-7, with a possible D match to TRBD1 (5 bases). Trimming took off 7 bases at V and 6 bases at J, with 13 bases between the two ends. In germline, CDR1 is SQVTM, CDR2 ANQGSEA. The CDR3 is made up of 11 amino acids. CDR3 bases: TGCAGCGGCAACCAGGGCCCCGAGCAGTACATC. Its protein product is CSGNQGPEQYI.

This clonotype has at least ten counts. The chain recombines TRBV6-6 with TRBJ1-1; no reliable D call. Trimming shortened V by 8 bases and J by 6 bases, and 7 bases separated the two germline ends. Germline CDR1 MNHNY, CDR2 SVGAGI (reference sequence). The CDR3 is 10 residues long. The chain's CDR3 is CASLGPEAFF. CDR3 sequence (DNA): TGTGCCAGCCTCGGGCCTGAAGCTTTCTTT.

This clonotype was seen ten or more times. This chain links TRBV5-1 with TRBJ2-7, with 7 bases that match TRBD2. Germline assignment: CDR1 SGHRS and CDR2 YFSETQ. The CDR3 has 14 amino acids. V shed 3 bases, J shed 3 bases, and the junction held 6 bases outside the gene matches. CDR3 amino acids: CASSSGGSGYEQYF. The CDR3 bases are TGCGCCAGCAGCTCGGGCGGGAGCGGCTACGAGCAGTACTTC.

V is TRBV5-5 and J is TRBJ2-3; 8 nucleotides align to TRBD2. Looked up from germline, CDR1 is SGHKS and CDR2 is YYEKEE (reference sequence). Trimming removed 3 bases from V and 0 bases from J; junction bases left unmatched: 15. There are 19 residues in the CDR3. The CDR3 spells CASSWAHRVAGWSTDTQYF. CDR3 nucleotides: TGTGCCAGCAGCTGGGCCCACAGGGTAGCGGGATGGAGCACAGATACGCAGTATTTT.

This chain joins TRBV28 and TRBJ2-3; D perhaps matches TRBD2 (5 bases). V was shortened by 5 bases and J by 11 bases, with 14 bases between the two germline ends. The CDR3 spans 12 residues. Per the germline V gene, CDR1 is MDHEN and CDR2 is SYDVKM. CDR3 protein: CASSRQNSVQYF. The CDR3 DNA sequence: TGTGCCAGCAGTCGTCAGAATAGCGTGCAGTATTTT. Supplemented by reference TRBV28 and TRBJ2-3, the full variable domain reads DVKVTQSSRYLVKRTGEKVFLECVQDMDHENMFWYRQDPGLGLRLIYFSYDVKMKEKGDIPEGYSVSREKKERFSLILESASTNQTSMYLCASSRQNSVQYFGPGTRLTVL.

About this clonotype: The germline gene is not matched at one end of the junction; a read error may be the cause. CDR3 sequence: CTSSMTGMVYAIYF. CDR3 DNA: TGTACCAGTAGTATGACGGGGATGGTATACGCCATATATTTT. The chain couples TRBV19 to TRBJ1-3; the D is unclear. CDR3 size: 14 residues. Germline CDR1 reads LNHDA; CDR2 reads SQIVND (reference sequence).

There are a few counts of this clonotype. The gene calls are TRBV14 and TRBJ1-1, with D uncertain. V was shortened by 1 base and J by 4 bases, with 7 bases between the two germline ends. Per germline, CDR1 SGHDN and CDR2 FVKESK. This CDR3 comprises 13 residues. The CDR3 nucleotides read TGTGCCAGCAGCCAAGGCTTGAGCACTGAAGCTTTCTTT. This gives the protein CASSQGLSTEAFF. Filled out from reference TRBV14 and TRBJ1-1, the complete variable domain reads EAGVTQFPSHSVIEKGQTVTLRCDPISGHDNLYWYRRVMGKEIKFLLHFVKESKQDESGMPNNRFLAERTGGTYSTLKVQPAELEDSGVYFCASSQGLSTEAFFGQGTRLTVV.

A word on this clonotype: A much larger clone sits a single nucleotide away, making a read error possible. The chain carries TRBV28 and TRBJ2-1, with a tentative D call TRBD2 (5 bases). V lost 5 bases to trimming and J lost 1 base, with 15 bases between them. CDR1 is MDHEN, CDR2 SYDVKM, per germline. The CDR3 length is 16 residues. The CDR3 DNA reads as TGTGCCAGCAGTCGCGATCTAGAGGGATCCTACAATGAGCAGTTCTTC. Its protein is CASSRDLEGSYNEQFF. The whole variable domain, remainder taken from reference TRBV28 and TRBJ2-1, is DVKVTQSSRYLVKRTGEKVFLECVQDMDHENMFWYRQDPGLGLRLIYFSYDVKMKEKGDIPEGYSVSREKKERFSLILESASTNQTSMYLCASSRDLEGSYNEQFFGPGTRLTVL.

Many counts were recorded for this clonotype. In DNA form, the CDR3 reads TGTGCCAGCAGTGGTGCGCTTGGGGAGCAGTACTTC. It specifies CASSGALGEQYF. V and J are TRBV2 and TRBJ2-7; D gene uncertain. CDR1 is SNHLY and CDR2 is FYNNEI in the germline V gene. The CDR3 spans 12 residues. V lost 4 bases and J lost 7, with 11 bases in between.

This clonotype was seen more than once but under ten times. The J gene is TRBJ1-5, the V gene TRBV19, with D unresolved. The CDR3 is made up of 12 amino acids. Trimming took off 1 base at V and 15 bases at J, with 13 bases between the two ends. Germline loops: CDR1 LNHDA, CDR2 SQIVND (reference sequence). CDR3 protein: CASSIGGPTRHF. CDR3 coding DNA: TGTGCCAGTAGTATAGGTGGCCCGACTCGGCATTTT.

Of note for this clonotype: This clone may be a read error of a much larger clone one base away. V and J are TRBV28 and TRBJ2-2; no definite D call. With 11 bases removed from V and 6 bases from J, the gap between germline ends came to 13 bases. Germline V CDR1 and CDR2: MDHEN, SYDVKM. This CDR3 spans 12 amino acids. CDR3 sequence reads: CAGTQAAGELFF. As DNA, the CDR3 is TGTGCCGGCACGCAGGCGGCCGGGGAGCTGTTTTTT.